These 10 T cell receptor beta chains were sequenced from one sample in a study of blood T cells in healthy people across ages. Combining a sample-barcoded 5' primer with a J-beta primer mix, a second PCR ran for roughly 7 to 11 cycles. Each CDR3 protein gets one entry after TCRdb re-called the 5' RACE reads with MiXCR. The repertoire holds fewer than 800,000 distinct CDR3 sequences, with 20% to 25% as singletons. These data also formed part of another study, on T cells of mothers and their children.

The specimen was blood. The receptor source for this set is a boy aged 10-17 years in good health.

For the CDR3, the DNA is TGCAGTGCTGAACAGGGAAACATTCAGTACTTC. This codes for CSAEQGNIQYF. The chain uses TRBV20-1 and TRBJ2-4; D possibly corresponds to TRBD1 (6 bases). The CDR3 extends over 11 amino acids. Germline V gene sequence: CDR1 DFQATT, CDR2 SNEGSKA (reference sequence). V lost 5 bases and J 6 bases, leaving 8 bases between the germline ends.

This chain links TRBV3-1 with TRBJ2-1; 8 nucleotides agree with TRBD1. Per germline, CDR1 LGHDT and CDR2 YNNKEL (reference sequence). The V gene end was trimmed by 2 bases and the J gene end by 4 bases; junction bases not matched to a gene: 10. This CDR3 spans 17 amino acids. The CDR3 DNA sequence: TGTGCCAGCAGCCAATCTACTTGGACAGGGCCGTACAATGAGCAGTTCTTC. Residues: CASSQSTWTGPYNEQFF.

This clonotype showed up just once. The genes are TRBV6-6 and TRBJ2-7; 7 bases match TRBD2. This CDR3 region has 16 residues. V shed 0 bases, J shed 0 bases, and the junction held 5 bases outside the gene matches. Germline CDR1 is MNHNY and CDR2 is SVGAGI (reference sequence). Here the CDR3 DNA reads TGTGCCAGCAGTTACTCTTCGCGGGGGAGCTCCTACGAGCAGTACTTC. It encodes CASSYSSRGSSYEQYF.

The chain uses TRBV24-1 and TRBJ2-6; D remains unclear. Germline V gene sequence: CDR1 KGHDR, CDR2 SFDVKD. This CDR3 region has 16 residues. V lost 4 bases and J 0 bases, leaving 9 bases between the germline ends. CDR3 amino acids: CATSERTASGANVLTF. CDR3 coding DNA: TGTGCCACCAGTGAAAGGACGGCCTCTGGGGCCAACGTCCTGACTTTC.

This clonotype was detected only a few times. An end of the junction does not agree with germline; a read error may underlie this. The rearrangement uses TRBV3-1 and TRBJ1-3; D uncertain. The CDR3 runs 14 residues. Looked up from germline, CDR1 is LGHDT and CDR2 is YNNKEL (reference sequence). The CDR3 is CASSQGSSGNTVYF. CDR3 in DNA: TGTGCCAGCAGCCAGGGGAGCTCTGGAAACACCGTATATTTT.

The chain couples TRBV12-3 or TRBV12-4 to TRBJ2-7; D is perhaps TRBD2 (6 bases). The length of the CDR3 is 15 residues. V lost 6 bases, J lost 3 bases, and 18 bases lay in between. The CDR3 sequence: CASSSGTLINYEQYF. CDR3 DNA: TGTGCCAGCAGCTCCGGGACTCTAATTAACTACGAGCAGTACTTC.

This clonotype was detected only a few times. This chain uses TRBV13 with TRBJ2-7, with a weak D call TRBD1 (5 bases). The CDR3 is 15 residues long. Trimming removed 5 bases from V and 0 bases from J, with 14 bases in between. CDR1 PRHDT and CDR2 FYEKMQ come from the germline V gene (reference sequence). The CDR3 is CASSPHGASSYEQYF. In nucleotides, the CDR3 is TGTGCCAGCAGCCCCCATGGGGCAAGCTCCTACGAGCAGTACTTC.

The chain employs TRBV20-1 and TRBJ1-1, with D uncertain. This CDR3 is 15 amino acids long. V was clipped by 0 bases and J by 0 bases, with 11 bases between them. Germline CDR1 DFQATT, CDR2 SNEGSKA (reference sequence). The CDR3 bases are TGCAGTGCTAGAGAGGGTTCTGCTATGAACACTGAAGCTTTCTTT. It yields the protein CSAREGSAMNTEAFF.

This clonotype was observed a handful of times. The chain carries TRBV29-1 and TRBJ1-4; 7 nucleotides agree with TRBD1. There are 13 residues in the CDR3. V lost 4 bases and J lost 5; bases outside the gene matches: 4. Germline CDR1 is SQVTM and CDR2 is ANQGSEA. CDR3 loop: CSVGDRRNEKLFF. The CDR3 DNA reads as TGCAGCGTTGGGGACAGAAGAAATGAAAAACTGTTTTTT.

The chain recombines TRBV28 with TRBJ1-2; D remains unclear. Trimming pared 7 bases from V and 8 bases from J, leaving 20 bases between. The CDR3 is 14 residues long. Germline V gene lookup returns CDR1 MDHEN and CDR2 SYDVKM. In nucleotides, the CDR3 is TGTGCCAGCACCATACAGCGGATCGAGGGAGGCTACACCTTC. Its protein product is CASTIQRIEGGYTF.